This TCR beta chain was observed in a study of shared clonotypes between healthy human individuals. The study's findings and limits: Relative to their counterparts shared across all four donors, non-shared clonotypes exhibited diminished generation probabilities.

Sequencing used immunoSEQ multiplex PCR; TCRdb keeps in-frame clones, though not all of them. The table lists 2.5 million or so clones, more than 90% of them singletons. V lost 2 bases to trimming and J lost 4 bases; unmatched junction nucleotides: 4. CDR1 is SGHRS and CDR2 is YFSETQ in the germline V gene. CDR3 length equals 15 residues. A word on this clone: The antigen remains unidentified.

The origin of this receptor is a man aged 18-30 years in good health. This chain uses TRBV5-1 with TRBJ1-2; TRBD1 matches at 11 bases. Sequenced: naive CD4+ T cells sorted from blood. Specified subset: CD45RA+ positively selected. As DNA, the CDR3 is TGCGCCAGCAGCTTCACCGGGACAGGGGGCTATGGCTACACCTTC. Its translation is CASSFTGTGGYGYTF.